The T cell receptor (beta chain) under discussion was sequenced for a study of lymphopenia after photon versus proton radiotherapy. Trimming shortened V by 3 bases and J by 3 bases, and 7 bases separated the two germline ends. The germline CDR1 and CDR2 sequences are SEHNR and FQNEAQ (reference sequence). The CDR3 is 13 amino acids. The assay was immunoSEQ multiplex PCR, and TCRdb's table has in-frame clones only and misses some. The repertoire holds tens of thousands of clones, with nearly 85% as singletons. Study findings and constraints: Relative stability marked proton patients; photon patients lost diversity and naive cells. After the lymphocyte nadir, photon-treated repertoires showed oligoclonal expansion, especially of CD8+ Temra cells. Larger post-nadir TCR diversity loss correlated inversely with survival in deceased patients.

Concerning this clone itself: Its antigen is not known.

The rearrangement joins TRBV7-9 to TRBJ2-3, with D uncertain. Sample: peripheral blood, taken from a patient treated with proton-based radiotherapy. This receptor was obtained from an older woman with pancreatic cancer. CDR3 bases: TGTGCCAGCAGCTTTCTTCAGACAGATACGCAGTATTTT. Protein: CASSFLQTDTQYF.